This TCR beta chain was identified during a study of T cell repertoires in cytomegalovirus infection. Turning to the study itself: Recently described HLA-C-restricted plus well-studied HLA-B-restricted CMV epitopes were used. Public signatures in TCR beta pointed to CMV infection and matching HLA type.

Study outcomes and limitations: Accumulated public TCR beta family frequency recognized individuals carrying CMV together with the relevant HLA. CMV-specific TCR beta clonotypes restricted by HLA-C dominated the ex vivo response.

One entry per CDR3 protein results from TCRdb running MiXCR on the reads. The sample lists some 920,000 distinct CDR3 sequences; approximately 32% were seen once. This clonotype was counted only a few times. Its matching antigen is unknown. The receptor was derived from a human donor in good health (CMV status not recorded). Some clones in this sample may be carry-over from other donors' samples. This specimen consisted of cultured CD8+ T cells from PBMCs, obtained from culture after CMV antigen stimulation.

The CDR3 nucleotides are TGTGCCAGCAGGATTGTGGGAAACACCGGGGAGCTGTTTTTT. This encodes CASRIVGNTGELFF. The chain couples TRBV6-2 or TRBV6-3 to TRBJ2-2, with D unresolved. Germline loops: CDR1 MNHEY, CDR2 SVGEGT. The CDR3 is made up of 14 amino acids. The V end lost 6 bases, the J end lost 2 bases, and 10 bases lay between the germline ends.